Here is one T cell receptor beta chain with its context. Its antigen is not known. As for time point: week 5, during vaccination. In every dose of vaccine, 300 ug of mutant IDH1 20-mer peptide was given alongside topical imiquimod. Each donor presented with a new WHO grade 3 or 4 astrocytoma that tested IDH1-mutant and showed ATRX loss. TCRdb's table, derived via immunoSEQ multiplex PCR, lists solely in-frame clones and lacks some. There are tens of thousands of clones in the sample; more than 80% occur only once, and about an eighth lies in the top ten. The record originates from a study of a mutant IDH1 vaccine in newly diagnosed glioma. About the study: Patients began vaccination 4-6 weeks after radiotherapy alone, or with temozolomide cycles. Most patients had received both radiotherapy and temozolomide, the prior options being radiotherapy, temozolomide, or both. Broader study findings: It was 80% to 95% of patients that developed vaccine-induced immune responses.

V was trimmed by 4 bases and J by 2 bases, leaving 9 bases between them. The CDR3 extends over 12 amino acids. Per germline, CDR1 SQVTM and CDR2 ANQGSEA. The TCR was taken from a man between 45 and 60 years old with glioma. Sequenced material: PBMCs, taken from a glioma patient whose treatment included an IDH1 peptide vaccine. The chain uses TRBV29-1 and TRBJ2-7; D gene ambiguous. The CDR3 sequence: CSVVGETYEQYF. DNA for the CDR3: TGCAGCGTTGTTGGTGAGACCTACGAGCAGTACTTC.